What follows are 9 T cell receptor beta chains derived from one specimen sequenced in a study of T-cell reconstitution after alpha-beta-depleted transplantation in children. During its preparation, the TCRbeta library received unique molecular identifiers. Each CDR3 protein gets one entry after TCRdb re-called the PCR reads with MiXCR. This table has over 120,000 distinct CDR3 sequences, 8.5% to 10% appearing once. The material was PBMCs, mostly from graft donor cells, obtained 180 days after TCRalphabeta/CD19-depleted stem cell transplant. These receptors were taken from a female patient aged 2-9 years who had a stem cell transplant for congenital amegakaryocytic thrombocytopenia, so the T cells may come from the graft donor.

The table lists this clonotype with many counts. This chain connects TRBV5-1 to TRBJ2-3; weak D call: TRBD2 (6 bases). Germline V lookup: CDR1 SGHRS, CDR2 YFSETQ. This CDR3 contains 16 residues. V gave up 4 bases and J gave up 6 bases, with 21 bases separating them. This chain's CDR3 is CASSLTLDTSGDTQYF. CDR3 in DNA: TGCGCCAGCAGCCTAACCCTTGACACGAGCGGGGATACGCAGTATTTT.

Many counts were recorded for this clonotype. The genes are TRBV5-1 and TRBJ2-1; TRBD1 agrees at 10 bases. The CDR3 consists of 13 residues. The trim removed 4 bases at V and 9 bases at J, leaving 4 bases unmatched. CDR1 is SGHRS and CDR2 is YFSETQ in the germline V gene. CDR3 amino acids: CASSRGTGVEQFF. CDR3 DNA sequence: TGCGCCAGCAGCCGGGGGACAGGGGTTGAGCAGTTCTTC.

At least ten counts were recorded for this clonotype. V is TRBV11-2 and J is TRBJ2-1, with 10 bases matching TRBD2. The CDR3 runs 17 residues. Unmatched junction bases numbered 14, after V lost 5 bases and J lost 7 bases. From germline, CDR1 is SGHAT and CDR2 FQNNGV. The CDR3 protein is CASSGPKEREGQNEQFF. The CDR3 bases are TGTGCCAGCAGCGGCCCGAAGGAGCGGGAGGGCCAGAATGAGCAGTTCTTC.

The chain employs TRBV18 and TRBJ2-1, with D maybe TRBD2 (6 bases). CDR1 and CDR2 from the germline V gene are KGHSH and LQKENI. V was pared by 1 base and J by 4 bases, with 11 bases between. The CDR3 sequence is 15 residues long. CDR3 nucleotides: TGTGCCAGCTCACCACTTTTCGGGACTTACAATGAGCAGTTCTTC. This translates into CASSPLFGTYNEQFF.

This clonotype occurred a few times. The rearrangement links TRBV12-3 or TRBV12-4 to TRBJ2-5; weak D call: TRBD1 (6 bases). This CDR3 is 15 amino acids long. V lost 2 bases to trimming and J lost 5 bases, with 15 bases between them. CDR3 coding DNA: TGTGCCAGCAGTTTAATTAGTACAGGGATGGAGACCCAGTACTTC. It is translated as CASSLISTGMETQYF.

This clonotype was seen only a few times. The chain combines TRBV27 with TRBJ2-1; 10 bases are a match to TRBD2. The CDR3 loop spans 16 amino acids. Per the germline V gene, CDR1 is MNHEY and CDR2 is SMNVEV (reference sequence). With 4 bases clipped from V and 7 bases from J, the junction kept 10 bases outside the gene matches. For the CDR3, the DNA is TGTGCCAGCAGTTCATCCTTTATTAGCGGGGGGAATGAGCAGTTCTTC. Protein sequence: CASSSSFISGGNEQFF.

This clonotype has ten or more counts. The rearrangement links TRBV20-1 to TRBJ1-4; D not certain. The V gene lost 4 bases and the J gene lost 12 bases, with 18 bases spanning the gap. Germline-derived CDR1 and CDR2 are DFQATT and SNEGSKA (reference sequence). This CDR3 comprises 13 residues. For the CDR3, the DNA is TGCAGTGCTACCAATACGAGGTCCGGGGAACTGTTTTTT. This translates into CSATNTRSGELFF.

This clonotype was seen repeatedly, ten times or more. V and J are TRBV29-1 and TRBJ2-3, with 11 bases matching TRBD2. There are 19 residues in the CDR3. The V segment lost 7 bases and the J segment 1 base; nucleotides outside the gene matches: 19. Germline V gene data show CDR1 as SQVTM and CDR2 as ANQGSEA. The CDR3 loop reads CSAEGTSGSEVWGTDTQYF. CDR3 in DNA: TGCAGCGCCGAAGGTACTAGCGGGAGTGAAGTTTGGGGCACAGATACGCAGTATTTT.

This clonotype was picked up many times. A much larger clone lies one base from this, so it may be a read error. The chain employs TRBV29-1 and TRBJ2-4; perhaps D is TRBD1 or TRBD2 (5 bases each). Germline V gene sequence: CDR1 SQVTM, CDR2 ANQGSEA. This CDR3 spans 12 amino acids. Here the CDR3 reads CSVVRDENSQYF. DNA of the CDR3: TGCAGCGTTGTCAGGGACGAAAACAGTCAGTACTTC.